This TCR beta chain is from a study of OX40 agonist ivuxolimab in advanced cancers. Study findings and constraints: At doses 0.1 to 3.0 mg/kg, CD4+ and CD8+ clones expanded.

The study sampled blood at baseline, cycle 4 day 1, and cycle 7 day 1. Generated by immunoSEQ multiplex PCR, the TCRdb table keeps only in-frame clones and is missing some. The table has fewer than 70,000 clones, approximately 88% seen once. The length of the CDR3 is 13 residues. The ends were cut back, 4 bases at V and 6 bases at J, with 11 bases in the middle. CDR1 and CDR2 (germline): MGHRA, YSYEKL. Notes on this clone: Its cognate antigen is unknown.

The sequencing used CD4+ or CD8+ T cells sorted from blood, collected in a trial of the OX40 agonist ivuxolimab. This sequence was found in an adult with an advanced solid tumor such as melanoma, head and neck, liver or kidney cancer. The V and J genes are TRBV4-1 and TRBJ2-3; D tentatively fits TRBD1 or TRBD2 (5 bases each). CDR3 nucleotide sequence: TGCGCCAGCAGCCGAGGGGAGCGGGATACGCAGTATTTT. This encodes CASSRGERDTQYF.